The clone carrying this TCR beta chain was detected only a few times. Its antigen is not identified. This sample is drawn from a study of blood T cells in healthy people across ages. Overall study results and limits: In long-lived donors, naive CD4+ cell counts and diversity exceeded those of aged donors.

Through a sample-barcoded 5' primer and a J-beta primer mix, a second PCR was run for about 7 to 12 cycles. Each CDR3 protein is one row after TCRdb ran MiXCR on the 5' RACE reads. The repertoire holds roughly 1,300,000 distinct CDR3 sequences, with roughly 64% as singletons. Aged roughly 6 to 95, donors were systemically healthy Caucasians from Russia. PBMCs numbering at least 7 million were isolated per sample. CDR3 length equals 16 residues. Trimming at V came to 4 bases and at J to 5 bases, leaving 11 bases not matched to a gene. Germline assignment: CDR1 LGHNA and CDR2 YNFKEQ. The chain carries TRBV4-2 and TRBJ2-1; 7 nucleotides line up with TRBD1. This receptor was obtained from a man aged 18 to 30 in good health. Input material: blood. The CDR3 region is CASSRTVRGRNNEQFF. DNA of the CDR3: TGTGCCAGCAGCCGAACGGTGAGGGGGCGCAACAATGAGCAGTTCTTC.